A selection of T cell receptor beta chains follows, all from one sample in a study of Tregs in tolerant kidney transplant recipients. Measured with immunoSEQ multiplex PCR; TCRdb has only the in-frame clones, and not every one. The sample contains about 69,000 clones, roughly nine tenths of which appear only once. The specimen comprised CD4+ T cells from blood, sampled before the transplant. All receptors come from a human donor who received a combined kidney and bone marrow transplant. Both conserved end residues are part of each CDR3. The D gene is left open where the match is weak. Clone size is stated in some rows and not others, as once, few, many or a class when expanded.

d_call j_call v_call clone_size cdr3_nt cdr3_aa
TRBD1 TRBJ2-7 TRBV4-2 . TGTGCCAGCAGCCAAATATCCGGGACAGGGGCCTACGAGCAGTACTTC CASSQISGTGAYEQYF
. TRBJ2-3 TRBV4-2 . TGTGCCAGCAGCCGAGAGGAGGGTACGCAGTATTTT CASSREEGTQYF
. TRBJ2-5 TRBV6-5 . TGTGCCAGCAGCACCAGGGAGACCCAGTACTTC CASSTRETQYF
TRBD1 TRBJ1-5 TRBV28 . TGTGCCAGCAGTCCGCCTGACAGGGCAGCATATAGCAATCAGCCCCAGCATTTT CASSPPDRAAYSNQPQHF
TRBD2 TRBJ2-1 TRBV2 . TGTGCCAGCAGTGTAAGCGGGAGCGTACTCAATGAGCAGTTCTTC CASSVSGSVLNEQFF
TRBD2 TRBJ2-7 TRBV5-4 . TGTGCCAGCAGCCAAGGGGGAGCGGGAGGGAGCGAGCAGTACTTC CASSQGGAGGSEQYF
. TRBJ2-1 TRBV7-2 . TGTGCCAGCAGCTTAGGGATTCCTAGCCTAGAAGAGCAGTTCTTC CASSLGIPSLEEQFF
TRBD2 TRBJ2-5 TRBV5-1 . TGCGCCAGCAGCTTGGGTCTAGCGGAGCAAGAGACCCAGTACTTC CASSLGLAEQETQYF
. TRBJ2-1 TRBV5-1 . TGCGCCAGCAGCTTGAGGGTACCGGACATCAATGAGCAGTTCTTC CASSLRVPDINEQFF
TRBD1 TRBJ2-7 TRBV6-5 . TGTGCCAGCTCCAAAGGGGGCAGGGAGCAGTACTTC CASSKGGREQYF
TRBD1 TRBJ2-2 TRBV18 . TGTGCCAGCTCACACCGACAGGGGTATGGATCGAACACCGGGGAGCTGTTTTTT CASSHRQGYGSNTGELFF
. TRBJ2-6 TRBV6-6 . TGTGCCAGCAGTAAACAAGGGGCGCCTGGGGCCAACGTCCTGACTTTC CASSKQGAPGANVLTF
TRBD1 TRBJ2-3 TRBV29-1 . TGCAGCGTTTCACACGCCTCAGGGGGCGGGAAAGATACGCAGTATTTT CSVSHASGGGKDTQYF
. TRBJ1-2 TRBV7-3 . TGTGCCAGCAGCTCCCTCGGGGGCGGGAGTTTGGCAGACTCCACCTTC CASSSLGGGSLADSTF
. TRBJ1-1 TRBV5-1 few TGCGCCAGCAGTCCGACAGCGAACACTGAAGCTTTCTTT CASSPTANTEAFF
. TRBJ2-5 TRBV2 . TGTGCCAGCACCTACCAAGAGACCCAGTACTTC CASTYQETQYF
TRBD1 TRBJ2-3 TRBV5-1 . TGCGCCAGCAGCTTGGAGGGGGCGCGTGAAGATACGCAGTATTTT CASSLEGAREDTQYF
TRBD1 TRBJ2-5 TRBV5-1 . TGCGCCAGCAGCTGGATGACAGGGGGCGGGGAGACCCAGTACTTC CASSWMTGGGETQYF
. TRBJ2-3 TRBV9 . TGTGCCAGCAGCTCGCAGGGGATTTCATGGGATACGCAGTATTTT CASSSQGISWDTQYF
. TRBJ1-2 TRBV29-1 few TGCAGCGTTGACAGGGTTCAGTACACCTTC CSVDRVQYTF
. TRBJ2-1 TRBV6-6 . TGTGCCAGCACCTACCACAATGAGCAGTTCTTC CASTYHNEQFF
TRBD2 TRBJ2-2 TRBV4-1 . TGCGCCAGCAGCCAAGACGGGCTAGCGGGACGTACCGGGGAGCTGTTTTTT CASSQDGLAGRTGELFF
. TRBJ1-1 TRBV7-9 . TGTGCCAGCAGCTTAGGCCACAGATCTGATGTAGCTTTCTTT CASSLGHRSDVAFF
. TRBJ2-1 TRBV7-7 . TGTGCCAGCAGCTTAGCGCCGGTTGACTACAATGAGCAGTTCTTC CASSLAPVDYNEQFF
. TRBJ2-1 TRBV10-3 . TGTGCCATCAGTGAGTCGGGAGAGCGGAATGAGCAGTTCTTC CAISESGERNEQFF
. TRBJ2-3 TRBV9 . TGTGCCAGCAGCGAGGGTAGTGTCAAGGGGGATACGCAGTATTTT CASSEGSVKGDTQYF
TRBD1 TRBJ2-2 TRBV6-4 . TGTGCCAGCAGTGAACAGGGGGCCACCGGGGAGCTGTTTTTT CASSEQGATGELFF
TRBD2 TRBJ2-1 TRBV9 . TGTGCCAGCAGCTTTACTAGCGCGAACTACAATGAGCAGTTCTTC CASSFTSANYNEQFF
TRBD1 TRBJ1-2 TRBV28 . TGTGCCAGCAGCCGTGGACAGGCCAACTATGGCTACACCTTC CASSRGQANYGYTF
. TRBJ2-2 TRBV7-8 . TGTGCCAGCAGCTTACGGGGTGATAGCGTGAGGATCGGGAACACCGGGGAGCTGTTTTTT CASSLRGDSVRIGNTGELFF
TRBD1 TRBJ1-4 TRBV27 . TGTGCCAGCAGTTTCAGGGGGCCAGAAAAACTGTTTTTT CASSFRGPEKLFF
. TRBJ2-7 TRBV30 . TGTGCCTGGAGTGCCCCGGGCAGGGGGGACGAGCAGTACTTC CAWSAPGRGDEQYF
. TRBJ2-3 TRBV5-4 . TGTGCCAGCAACCTAGGCTTAGCCTCGAGCACAGATACGCAGTATTTT CASNLGLASSTDTQYF
. TRBJ2-2 TRBV19 . TGTGCCAGTAGTCCTATGTCAGAGGGAAGGAACACCGGGGAGCTGTTTTTT CASSPMSEGRNTGELFF
TRBD1 TRBJ2-7 TRBV18 . TGTGCCAGCTCACCACAGGGGGCACGCTCCTACGAGCAGTACTTC CASSPQGARSYEQYF
TRBD1 TRBJ2-3 TRBV10-3 . TGTGCCATCAGCCAGGGACAGGGGGTACCTGGGGTCACAGATACGCAGTATTTT CAISQGQGVPGVTDTQYF
TRBD2 TRBJ2-1 TRBV5-1 . TGCGCCAGCAGCTTTTTTGCGGGAGGGCCAAGTGAGCAGTTCTTC CASSFFAGGPSEQFF
TRBD1 TRBJ2-2 TRBV27 . TGTGCCAGCAGTTTCCTCCGGACAGGGGCGCGGAGGACCGGGGAGCTGTTTTTT CASSFLRTGARRTGELFF
. TRBJ2-1 TRBV2 . TGTGCCAGCAGTTTGCGGGATCTGTCCTACAATGAGCAGTTCTTC CASSLRDLSYNEQFF
. TRBJ2-5 TRBV28 . TGTGCCAGCAGTTCCCACCCGGGAAAAAGCCAAGAGACCCAGTACTTC CASSSHPGKSQETQYF
TRBD1 TRBJ2-7 TRBV28 once TGTGCCAGCAGTGACCCAGGGGGCCCCACCGAGCAGTACTTC CASSDPGGPTEQYF
. TRBJ1-3 TRBV18 . TGTGCCAGCTCACCAGCGTATCAGGCCAACTCTGGAAACACCATATATTTT CASSPAYQANSGNTIYF
TRBD1 TRBJ2-4 TRBV19 once TGTGCCAGTAGTCCTAGACAGGGAGACAAAAACATTCAGTACTTC CASSPRQGDKNIQYF